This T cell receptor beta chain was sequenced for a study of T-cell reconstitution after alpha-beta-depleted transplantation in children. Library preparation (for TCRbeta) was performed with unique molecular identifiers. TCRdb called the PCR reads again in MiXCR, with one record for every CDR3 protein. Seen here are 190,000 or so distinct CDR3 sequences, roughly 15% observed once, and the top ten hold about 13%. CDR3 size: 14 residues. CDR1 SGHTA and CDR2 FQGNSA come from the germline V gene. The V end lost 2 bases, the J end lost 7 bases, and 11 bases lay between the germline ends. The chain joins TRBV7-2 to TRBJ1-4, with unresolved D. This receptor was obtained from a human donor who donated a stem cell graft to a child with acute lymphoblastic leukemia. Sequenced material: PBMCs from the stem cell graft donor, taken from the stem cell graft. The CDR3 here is CASSLRGPSEKLFF. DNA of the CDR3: TGTGCCAGCAGCTTACGTGGGCCTAGTGAAAAACTGTTTTTT.